The text below deals with one T cell receptor (beta chain). Trimming took 5 bases from V and 6 from J; bases not matched to a gene: 6. CDR1 and CDR2 (germline): SGHTA, FQGNSA. The CDR3 has 15 amino acids. These data originate in a study of blood T cell repertoires in COVID-19. Whole-study context: Material from acute and convalescent COVID-19 was sourced from the United States, Italy and Spain. PBMCs, B-cell-depleted T cells, or T cells were the source of the cDNA or gDNA that made up the material.

How the authors handled the data: Estimated nucleated cell counts came from reference gene primer amplification. Some clones are missing from TCRdb's copy, which holds only in-frame ones; the method was immunoSEQ multiplex PCR. For V, J and clone size, that table is used; D and trimming come from the DNA. The table records 150,000 to 200,000 clones, over 80% of them present only once. The origin of this receptor is a woman in her 70s with acute or convalescent COVID-19. The chain carries TRBV7-2 and TRBJ1-6; 8 nucleotides align to TRBD1. Sequencing input: peripheral blood. In nucleotides, the CDR3 is TGTGCCAGCAGCCCCCAGACAGGGGCTAATTCACCCCTCCACTTT. Its protein is CASSPQTGANSPLHF.